The 31 T cell receptor beta chains below come from one sample, sequenced in a study of cytomegalovirus exposure and HLA in healthy donors. In the PCR, 60 Vbeta and 13 Jbeta primers were used. Produced via immunoSEQ multiplex PCR; TCRdb's table is partial and in-frame only. The sample lists about 140,000 clones; more than 60% were seen once. Sample: PBMCs. The receptors come from a male donor in good health and CMV-seronegative.

In its sample, this clone was seen a few times. V is TRBV5-6 and J is TRBJ2-2; the match to TRBD1 covers 7 bases. From germline, CDR1 is SGHDT and CDR2 YYEEEE. CDR3 size: 16 residues. V lost 4 bases, J lost 4 bases, and 10 bases stayed unmatched. This chain's CDR3 is CASSRTIDRVTGELFF. CDR3 nucleotides: TGTGCCAGCAGCCGCACTATAGACAGGGTCACCGGGGAGCTGTTTTTT. Variable domain in full (rest from reference TRBV5-6 and TRBJ2-2): DAGVTQSPTHLIKTRGQQVTLRCSPKSGHDTVSWYQQALGQGPQFIFQYYEEEERQRGNFPDRFSGHQFPNYSSELNVNALLLGDSALYLCASSRTIDRVTGELFFGEGSRLTVL.

J is TRBJ2-2 and V is TRBV27, with TRBD2 identical over 8 bases. The length of the CDR3 is 15 residues. The V gene's germline CDR1 is MNHEY and CDR2 SMNVEV (reference sequence). V was pared by 3 bases and J by 4 bases, with 4 bases of the junction left unmatched. The CDR3 DNA sequence: TGTGCCAGCAGTTTGTTAGCGGGGCGCACCGGGGAGCTGTTTTTT. Translating it yields CASSLLAGRTGELFF.

This clone was observed once. The genes are TRBV7-2 and TRBJ2-3; a possible D gene is TRBD1 (6 bases). V dropped 2 bases and J dropped 9 bases, with 15 bases sitting between them. Per germline, CDR1 SGHTA and CDR2 FQGNSA. The CDR3 runs 14 residues. DNA of the CDR3: TGTGCCAGCAGCTTACAATTTGTCGACAGGACGCAGTATTTT. It is translated as CASSLQFVDRTQYF.

This rearrangement joins TRBV19 to TRBJ2-7, with 8 bases fitting TRBD1. V lost 4 bases to trimming and J lost 3 bases; unmatched junction nucleotides: 5. This CDR3 is built from 14 residues. Germline V CDR1 and CDR2: LNHDA, SQIVND (reference sequence). CDR3 sequence: CASSKTGASYEQYF. CDR3 in DNA: TGTGCCAGTAGTAAGACAGGGGCCAGCTACGAGCAGTACTTC.

This chain links TRBV5-1 with TRBJ2-2, with D tentatively TRBD1 (6 bases). V was clipped by 0 bases and J by 6 bases, with 15 bases between them. CDR1 and CDR2 (germline): SGHRS, YFSETQ. The CDR3 is made up of 16 amino acids. CDR3 region: CASSLGLTRGAGELFF. In DNA, the CDR3 is TGCGCCAGCAGCTTGGGCCTCACCAGGGGTGCCGGGGAGCTGTTTTTT.

The chain carries TRBV18 and TRBJ2-7, with D maybe TRBD2 (5 bases). Per the germline V gene, CDR1 is KGHSH and CDR2 is LQKENI. V was pared by 3 bases and J by 7 bases, with 16 bases between. The CDR3 has 14 amino acids. The CDR3 DNA follows: TGTGCCAGCTCACCCCAGGCGGTCCGCGGGGAGCAGTACTTC. Translation gives CASSPQAVRGEQYF.

This chain connects TRBV18 to TRBJ2-5, with D hard to call. V dropped 1 base and J dropped 2 bases, with 11 bases sitting between them. The germline gives CDR1 KGHSH, CDR2 LQKENI. CDR3 length: 15 residues. The CDR3 coding sequence is TGTGCCAGCTCACCACGTCAGGCAAAACAAGAGACCCAGTACTTC. Translating gives CASSPRQAKQETQYF.

This chain joins TRBV2 and TRBJ1-1, with D uncertain. V shed 3 bases and J shed 4 bases, with 15 bases lying between them. Per germline, CDR1 SNHLY and CDR2 FYNNEI. The CDR3 has 15 residues. The CDR3 DNA is TGTGCCAGCAGTGAGATTGTGGGGAGTGTCACTGAAGCTTTCTTT. Residues: CASSEIVGSVTEAFF. Variable domain in full (rest from reference TRBV2 and TRBJ1-1): EPEVTQTPSHQVTQMGQEVILRCVPISNHLYFYWYRQILGQKVEFLVSFYNNEISEKSEIFDDQFSVERPDGSNFTLKIRSTKLEDSAMYFCASSEIVGSVTEAFFGQGTRLTVV.

The V call is TRBV6-5, the J call TRBJ1-2, with 8 bases aligning to TRBD1. V lost 8 bases, J lost 3 bases, and 8 bases stayed unmatched. The CDR3 sequence is 14 residues long. CDR1 and CDR2 from the germline V gene are MNHEY and SVGAGI. The CDR3, as DNA: TGTGCCAGCCGTACCCCACAGGGGGACTATGGCTACACCTTC. It yields the protein CASRTPQGDYGYTF.

The chain is built from TRBV7-3 and TRBJ2-3, with D maybe TRBD2 (7 bases). V gave up 2 bases and J gave up 0 bases, with 15 bases separating them. The CDR3 sequence is 17 residues long. The V gene's germline CDR1 is SGHTA and CDR2 FQGTGA. The CDR3 here is CASSLAGADVSTDTQYF. DNA for the CDR3: TGTGCCAGCAGCTTAGCGGGGGCTGACGTGAGCACAGATACGCAGTATTTT.

As for this clone: Compared with germline, one end of the junction differs, possibly owing to a read error. The chain recombines TRBV7-7 with TRBJ2-5; 8 positions match TRBD2. CDR1 is SSHAT and CDR2 is FNYEAQ in the germline V gene (reference sequence). The CDR3 is 16 residues long. The CDR3, as DNA: TGTGCTAGCAGCTTAGTGCCGGGGGGGGCTCGGGAGACCCAGTACTTC. Protein: CASSLVPGGARETQYF. Full variable domain (missing parts from reference TRBV7-7 and TRBJ2-5): GAGVSQSPRYKVTKRGQDVTLRCDPISSHATLYWYQQALGQGPEFLTYFNYEAQPDKSGLPSDRFSAERPEGSISTLTIQRTEQRDSAMYRCASSLVPGGARETQYFGPGTRLLVL.

The chain combines TRBV29-1 with TRBJ2-1; 7 bases align to TRBD2. Germline V gene lookup returns CDR1 SQVTM and CDR2 ANQGSEA. Trimming removed 1 base from V and 4 bases from J; junction bases left unmatched: 4. The CDR3 is made up of 14 amino acids. The CDR3 region is CSVEASGVYNEQFF. Written as DNA, the CDR3 is TGCAGCGTTGAAGCTAGCGGAGTTTACAATGAGCAGTTCTTC.

J is TRBJ2-5 and V is TRBV13; no reliable D call. V was shortened by 3 bases and J by 5 bases, with 10 bases between the two germline ends. The CDR3 has 13 amino acids. CDR1 is PRHDT, CDR2 FYEKMQ, per germline (reference sequence). This CDR3 is CASSFGRRETQYF. The CDR3 DNA sequence: TGTGCCAGCAGCTTCGGCCGGCGGGAGACCCAGTACTTC. Variable domain in full (rest from reference TRBV13 and TRBJ2-5): AAGVIQSPRHLIKEKRETATLKCYPIPRHDTVYWYQQGPGQDPQFLISFYEKMQSDKGSIPDRFSAQQFSDYHSELNMSSLELGDSALYFCASSFGRRETQYFGPGTRLLVL.

The V call is TRBV5-1, the J call TRBJ1-3; no reliable D call. Germline V gene data show CDR1 as SGHRS and CDR2 as YFSETQ. CDR3 length equals 15 residues. Trimming pared 2 bases from V and 0 bases from J, leaving 9 bases between. The CDR3 DNA is TGCGCCAGCAGCTTCGGAGAAAGCTCTGGAAACACCATATATTTT. Amino acid sequence: CASSFGESSGNTIYF.

The chain joins TRBV29-1 to TRBJ1-1; D gene uncertain. Per the germline V gene, CDR1 is SQVTM and CDR2 is ANQGSEA. V was pared by 3 bases and J by 0 bases, with 5 bases between. The CDR3 is 12 amino acids. The CDR3 DNA is TGCAGCGTTGATTTCATGAACACTGAAGCTTTCTTT. This translates into CSVDFMNTEAFF.

This clone was recorded once. The rearrangement uses TRBV12-5 and TRBJ1-2, with 9 bases fitting TRBD1. This CDR3 has 17 amino acids. Germline lookup yields CDR1 LGHNT and CDR2 FRNRAP. The V and J ends lost 0 bases and 4 bases, in that order; junction bases with no gene match: 9. The CDR3 DNA sequence: TGTGCTAGTGGTTTGGTACTCGAGTGGGACAGGGTCTATGGCTACACCTTC. The encoded protein is CASGLVLEWDRVYGYTF.

This clone was counted a few times. The chain carries TRBV10-3 and TRBJ1-1; D perhaps matches TRBD1 (5 bases). Germline CDR1 ENHRY, CDR2 SYGVKD. V lost 0 bases to trimming and J lost 5 bases, with 16 bases between them. The CDR3 has 16 residues. CDR3 protein: CAISESVAMGGTEAFF. The CDR3 DNA reads TGTGCCATCAGTGAGTCTGTGGCTATGGGGGGAACTGAAGCTTTCTTT.

This chain joins TRBV28 and TRBJ2-6; D unresolved. Looked up from germline, CDR1 is MDHEN and CDR2 is SYDVKM. CDR3 length equals 16 residues. V lost 1 base, J lost 1 base, and 8 bases lay in between. CDR3 protein: CASSLLSTSGANVLTF. CDR3 nucleotides: TGTGCCAGCAGTTTATTATCCACTTCTGGGGCCAACGTCCTGACTTTC.

V is TRBV19 and J is TRBJ1-1; TRBD1 aligns across 7 bases. Germline CDR1 LNHDA, CDR2 SQIVND (reference sequence). The CDR3 runs 14 residues. The junction had 3 bases not matched to a gene; V was cut back by 2 bases and J by 3 bases. CDR3 in amino acids: CASSIPGGDTEAFF. For the CDR3, the DNA is TGTGCCAGTAGTATACCAGGGGGAGACACTGAAGCTTTCTTT. Looking up the rest from reference TRBV19 and TRBJ1-1 gives the full variable domain: DGGITQSPKYLFRKEGQNVTLSCEQNLNHDAMYWYRQDPGQGLRLIYYSQIVNDFQKGDIAEGYSVSREKKESFPLTVTSAQKNPTAFYLCASSIPGGDTEAFFGQGTRLTVV.

The chain combines TRBV11-2 with TRBJ2-1; 7 nucleotides match TRBD2. Germline V gene lookup returns CDR1 SGHAT and CDR2 FQNNGV. The CDR3 covers 14 residues. With 1 base clipped from V and 4 bases from J, the junction kept 1 base outside the gene matches. Here the CDR3 reads CASSLGLAYNEQFF. DNA for the CDR3: TGTGCCAGCAGCTTAGGACTAGCTTACAATGAGCAGTTCTTC.

The chain uses TRBV20-1 and TRBJ2-7; D unclear. Germline loops: CDR1 DFQATT, CDR2 SNEGSKA (reference sequence). The CDR3 length is 10 residues. The V end lost 5 bases, the J end lost 3 bases, and 5 bases lay between the germline ends. CDR3 amino acids: CSALNYEQYF. In DNA, the CDR3 is TGCAGTGCTTTAAACTACGAGCAGTACTTC.

This clone was detected only once. The same CDR3 also results from other DNA sequences found in this sample. The chain joins TRBV7-3 to TRBJ2-2; 10 bases match TRBD2. With V trimmed by 5 bases and J by 1 base, 16 bases remained unmatched. The CDR3 consists of 20 residues. Per germline, CDR1 SGHTA and CDR2 FQGTGA. CDR3 in DNA: TGTGCCAGCAGCCCTTTAGGGGCAGCGGGGGGGCGCGGGAACACCGGGGAGCTGTTTTTT. Translation gives CASSPLGAAGGRGNTGELFF.

The chain is built from TRBV9 and TRBJ1-1, with D maybe TRBD1 (6 bases). The CDR3 runs to 14 residues. Germline V gene sequence: CDR1 SGDLS, CDR2 YYNGEE. V gave up 3 bases and J gave up 1 base, with 10 bases separating them. CDR3 region: CASSDSGANTEAFF. CDR3 nucleotides: TGTGCCAGCAGCGATTCAGGGGCGAACACTGAAGCTTTCTTT.

This chain links TRBV27 with TRBJ1-2; 9 bases are a match to TRBD1. The CDR3 runs 14 residues. V shed 6 bases and J 4 bases; nucleotides not matched to a gene: 6. Germline CDR1 and CDR2: MNHEY and SMNVEV (reference sequence). Written as DNA, the CDR3 is TGTGCCAGCAGCCCCGGGACAGGGATCTATGGCTACACCTTC. Its translation is CASSPGTGIYGYTF.

This clone was observed a handful of times. The chain recombines TRBV10-2 with TRBJ2-1; the D gene is possibly TRBD1 (6 bases). With 4 bases removed from V and 2 bases from J, the gap between germline ends came to 12 bases. Germline CDR1 is WSHSY and CDR2 is SAAADI. This CDR3 has 15 residues. The CDR3 coding sequence is TGCGCCAGCAGTGCTGCAGGGGCCACCTACAATGAGCAGTTCTTC. It is translated as CASSAAGATYNEQFF.

The chain uses TRBV25-1 and TRBJ2-7; the match to TRBD1 covers 7 bases. Per the germline V gene, CDR1 is MGHDK and CDR2 is SYGVNS. This CDR3 is built from 15 residues. The junction had 7 bases not matched to a gene; V was cut back by 2 bases and J by 3 bases. In nucleotides, the CDR3 is TGTGCCAGCAGTGAAACCGGGGACAGAGGCTACGAGCAGTACTTC. It yields the protein CASSETGDRGYEQYF.

This clone has only a few counts. This chain uses TRBV10-2 with TRBJ2-3; D might be TRBD1 (5 bases). In germline, CDR1 is WSHSY, CDR2 SAAADI. V was shortened by 0 bases and J by 0 bases, with 13 bases between the two germline ends. The CDR3 sequence is 17 residues long. CDR3 amino acids: CASSESAGSFSTDTQYF. In DNA, the CDR3 is TGCGCCAGCAGTGAGTCAGCAGGGTCTTTTAGCACAGATACGCAGTATTTT.

The chain combines TRBV18 with TRBJ1-2; D call uncertain. Germline V gives CDR1 KGHSH, CDR2 LQKENI. V lost 3 bases and J lost 0, with 11 bases in between. CDR3 length: 15 residues. The CDR3 spells CASSPEARTNYGYTF. Written as DNA, the CDR3 is TGTGCCAGCTCACCTGAGGCTCGGACTAACTATGGCTACACCTTC. Combining the CDR3 with reference TRBV18 and TRBJ1-2 gives the whole variable domain NAGVMQNPRHLVRRRGQEARLRCSPMKGHSHVYWYRQLPEEGLKFMVYLQKENIIDESGMPKERFSAEFPKEGPSILRIQQVVRGDSAAYFCASSPEARTNYGYTFGSGTRLTVV.

The rearrangement uses TRBV28 and TRBJ2-5; 11 bases are shared with TRBD1. Germline assignment: CDR1 MDHEN and CDR2 SYDVKM. J lost 2 bases, V lost 6 bases, and 5 bases had no gene match. This CDR3 spans 15 amino acids. The CDR3 DNA is TGTGCCAGCAGCCTCGGACAGGGGGCACAAGAGACCCAGTACTTC. Protein sequence: CASSLGQGAQETQYF. Together with reference TRBV28 and TRBJ2-5, the CDR3 gives the full variable domain: DVKVTQSSRYLVKRTGEKVFLECVQDMDHENMFWYRQDPGLGLRLIYFSYDVKMKEKGDIPEGYSVSREKKERFSLILESASTNQTSMYLCASSLGQGAQETQYFGPGTRLLVL.

This chain connects TRBV5-1 to TRBJ2-5; 12 bases agree with TRBD1. After removal of 4 bases from V and 1 base from J, the junction contained 2 bases not matched to a gene. The germline V gene encodes CDR1 SGHRS and CDR2 YFSETQ. CDR3 length: 15 residues. The CDR3, as DNA: TGCGCCAGCAGCCCGGGACAGGGGGCCCAAGAGACCCAGTACTTC. It is translated as CASSPGQGAQETQYF.

This clone has just one count. The V call is TRBV4-1, the J call TRBJ2-5, with 9 bases aligning to TRBD2. Germline CDR1 reads MGHRA; CDR2 reads YSYEKL. With 4 bases clipped from V and 5 bases from J, the junction kept 17 bases outside the gene matches. This CDR3 is 18 amino acids long. The CDR3 protein is CASSPRDSGGYPEETQYF. CDR3 DNA sequence: TGCGCCAGCAGCCCGAGGGATAGCGGGGGTTACCCTGAGGAGACCCAGTACTTC.